Below, 24 T cell receptor beta chains from the same sample are listed, as sequenced in a study of blood T cells in healthy people across ages. Through a sample-barcoded 5' primer and a J-beta primer mix, a second PCR was run for roughly 6 to 12 cycles. TCRdb re-analysed the 5' RACE reads in MiXCR, keeping a single row per CDR3 protein. This table holds roughly 650,000 distinct CDR3 sequences, 32% found once. What was sequenced was blood. The source is a woman older than 75 in good health.

With regard to this clonotype: This may stem from a read error, because a much larger clone lies one nucleotide away. The V gene is TRBV2, the J gene TRBJ2-1; the match to TRBD2 covers 11 bases. Germline V gives CDR1 SNHLY, CDR2 FYNNEI. The CDR3 length is 15 residues. The J segment lost 2 bases and the V segment lost 7 bases, leaving 4 bases of the junction unmatched. CDR3 DNA: TGTGCCAGCATCGTAGCGGGGGGGCCCTACAATGAGCAGTTCTTC. This gives the protein CASIVAGGPYNEQFF.

In DNA form, the CDR3 reads TGTGCCAGCAGTTACGGGGGGATCAGTGGCTACACCTTC. It encodes CASSYGGISGYTF. J is TRBJ1-2 and V is TRBV28; D might be TRBD1 (5 bases). V dropped 4 bases and J dropped 7 bases, with 13 bases sitting between them. Per germline, CDR1 MDHEN and CDR2 SYDVKM. This CDR3 spans 13 amino acids.

In its sample, this clonotype was seen many times. The V gene is TRBV27, the J gene TRBJ2-3; no clear D. V lost 5 bases to trimming and J lost 2 bases, with 8 bases between them. Germline V gene data show CDR1 as MNHEY and CDR2 as SMNVEV (reference sequence). The CDR3 runs to 13 residues. CDR3 amino acids: CASSPEITDTQYF. The CDR3 DNA follows: TGTGCCAGCAGTCCCGAGATCACAGATACGCAGTATTTT.

This clonotype was observed at least ten times. The chain employs TRBV20-1 and TRBJ2-5; 10 nucleotides align to TRBD2. Germline CDR1 reads DFQATT; CDR2 reads SNEGSKA (reference sequence). The CDR3 is made up of 15 amino acids. The trim removed 2 bases at V and 3 bases at J, leaving 6 bases unmatched. In DNA form, the CDR3 reads TGCAGTGCTAGATTGCTAGCGGGGGACAAAGAGACCCAGTACTTC. Translating gives CSARLLAGDKETQYF.

This clonotype turned up a few times. A much larger clonotype is one base distant, so this may be a read error. J is TRBJ2-3 and V is TRBV4-1, with TRBD2 matching 8 bases. Germline CDR1 reads MGHRA; CDR2 reads YSYEKL. This CDR3 is 16 amino acids long. The CDR3 DNA reads TGCACCAGCAGCCTTCGCGGGGGGACTAGCACAGATACGCAGTATTTT. This translates into CTSSLRGGTSTDTQYF.

This clonotype was recorded at least ten times. The chain joins TRBV20-1 to TRBJ2-3; TRBD2 matches at 8 bases. The trim removed 3 bases at V and 9 bases at J, leaving 11 bases unmatched. Germline V gene data show CDR1 as DFQATT and CDR2 as SNEGSKA (reference sequence). The CDR3 loop spans 14 amino acids. The CDR3 here is CSARGAGGPRTQYF. The CDR3 DNA follows: TGCAGTGCTAGGGGGGCGGGGGGCCCCCGGACGCAGTATTTT.

This clonotype has a handful of counts. This chain connects TRBV5-8 to TRBJ2-1; 10 bases map to TRBD2. J was trimmed by 10 bases and V by 4 bases; bases with no gene match: 20. The V gene's germline CDR1 is SGHTS and CDR2 YDEGEE. This CDR3 is 18 amino acids long. Written as DNA, the CDR3 is TGTGCCAGCAGCGCCCACCCAGCTAGCGGGGGCCTGTTAGACGAGCAGTTCTTC. The encoded protein is CASSAHPASGGLLDEQFF.

The V call is TRBV5-6, the J call TRBJ1-1; 7 nucleotides match TRBD1. The CDR3 loop spans 14 amino acids. Trimming took 0 bases from V and 7 from J; bases not matched to a gene: 6. Germline CDR1 SGHDT, CDR2 YYEEEE. The CDR3 here is CASSLDRGRGEAFF. CDR3 DNA: TGTGCCAGCAGCTTGGACAGGGGACGGGGTGAAGCTTTCTTT.

This clonotype was picked up one time. A read error may be the cause here, since a much bigger clone is one base away. The rearrangement uses TRBV20-1 and TRBJ1-4, with D tentatively TRBD1 (6 bases). The CDR3 is made up of 16 amino acids. The germline CDR1 and CDR2 sequences are DFQATT and SNEGSKA (reference sequence). V gave up 0 bases and J gave up 2 bases, with 13 bases separating them. This CDR3 is CSARDYRTGTNEKLFF. The CDR3 DNA follows: TGCAGTGCTAGAGACTACCGCACAGGGACTAATGAAAAACTGTTTTTT.

The genes are TRBV6-5 and TRBJ1-5; 7 bases are a match to TRBD1. Trimming cost V 6 bases and J 1 base; bases outside gene matches: 6. The CDR3 has 15 residues. Germline V gene sequence: CDR1 MNHEY, CDR2 SVGAGI. CDR3 region: CASRLGTASNQPQHF. In nucleotides, the CDR3 is TGTGCCAGCAGACTCGGGACAGCGAGCAATCAGCCCCAGCATTTT.

This clonotype was picked up many times. The CDR3 DNA reads as TGCAGTGCTCCCCGGGACAGCTACGAGCAGTACTTC. Its protein is CSAPRDSYEQYF. The chain couples TRBV20-1 to TRBJ2-7, with TRBD1 identical over 7 bases. This CDR3 comprises 12 residues. Trimming removed 5 bases from V and 3 bases from J; junction bases left unmatched: 4. Germline V gives CDR1 DFQATT, CDR2 SNEGSKA (reference sequence).

This clonotype showed up many times. The V gene is TRBV12-3 or TRBV12-4, the J gene TRBJ2-1; D is perhaps TRBD1 (6 bases). The V end was cut by 3 bases, the J end by 8 bases, with 11 bases between. CDR3 length: 13 residues. CDR3 DNA: TGTGCCAGCAGTTTGGGTCAGGGGTATGAGCAGTTCTTC. This translates into CASSLGQGYEQFF.

This clonotype was observed at least ten times. The chain recombines TRBV4-3 with TRBJ1-5; D not certain. The V gene lost 1 base and the J gene lost 2 bases, with 6 bases spanning the gap. Germline V gene sequence: CDR1 LGHNA, CDR2 YSLEER. This CDR3 region has 14 residues. This CDR3 reads CASSQVGGNQPQHF. The CDR3 DNA follows: TGCGCCAGCAGCCAAGTCGGCGGCAATCAGCCCCAGCATTTT.

This chain joins TRBV28 and TRBJ1-6, with D possibly TRBD1 on 5 matching bases. V lost 11 bases, J lost 7 bases, and 18 bases lay in between. CDR1 and CDR2 from the germline V gene are MDHEN and SYDVKM. This CDR3 spans 14 amino acids. The CDR3 loop is CASRVSGRNSPLHF. For the CDR3, the DNA is TGTGCCTCCAGGGTGAGTGGGAGAAATTCACCCCTCCACTTT.

This clonotype was seen a handful of times. The V gene is TRBV29-1, the J gene TRBJ2-1; D not certain. Germline CDR1 is SQVTM and CDR2 is ANQGSEA. This CDR3 contains 12 residues. V gave up 5 bases and J gave up 4 bases, with 9 bases separating them. The chain's CDR3 is CSVRTSYNEQFF. The DNA for the CDR3 is TGCAGCGTTCGTACCTCTTACAATGAGCAGTTCTTC.

The chain couples TRBV10-3 to TRBJ1-1; 8 nucleotides align to TRBD1. V was pared by 7 bases and J by 8 bases, with 9 bases of the junction left unmatched. This CDR3 is 13 amino acids long. Germline V gives CDR1 ENHRY, CDR2 SYGVKD. The DNA for the CDR3 is TGTGCCATCAACACAAGACAGGGGCTAGAAGCTTTCTTT. Encoded protein: CAINTRQGLEAFF.

As to this clonotype: This sequence may be a read error, since a much larger clone differs from it by one base. The chain employs TRBV20-1 and TRBJ2-4; D could derive from TRBD1 or TRBD2 (5 bases each). Deletions cut 0 bases from V and 2 bases from J, with 14 bases between. The CDR3 runs 16 residues. Germline loops: CDR1 DFQATT, CDR2 SNEGSKA (reference sequence). Here the CDR3 DNA reads TGCAGTGCTAGAGATCCCCGGGGCCTAACCAAAAACATTCAGTACTTC. It specifies CSARDPRGLTKNIQYF.

This clonotype was seen more than once but under ten times. J is TRBJ1-5 and V is TRBV20-1, with D perhaps TRBD1 (6 bases). The V gene lost 0 bases and the J gene lost 9 bases, with 18 bases spanning the gap. This CDR3 has 15 residues. Germline assignment: CDR1 DFQATT and CDR2 SNEGSKA (reference sequence). The CDR3 loop reads CSARDEGHGCGPQHF. In DNA, the CDR3 is TGCAGTGCTAGAGATGAGGGACACGGTTGCGGGCCCCAGCATTTT.

The chain is built from TRBV3-1 and TRBJ1-6, with 8 bases that match TRBD1. The CDR3 loop spans 15 amino acids. J lost 9 bases, V lost 6 bases, and 10 bases had no gene match. Germline V gene lookup returns CDR1 LGHDT and CDR2 YNNKEL (reference sequence). In DNA, the CDR3 is TGTGCCAGCAGGGAACAGGGGGTTAGGGGTTCACCCCTCCACTTT. It translates to CASREQGVRGSPLHF.

This clonotype came up many times. The rearrangement joins TRBV30 to TRBJ1-5, with D hard to call. CDR1 and CDR2 from the germline V gene are GTSNPN and SVGIG (reference sequence). V lost 4 bases and J 5 bases, leaving 12 bases between the germline ends. CDR3 size: 13 residues. The CDR3 DNA reads TGTGCCTGGACCGGTGGGCTGCATCAGCCCCAGCATTTT. Its protein product is CAWTGGLHQPQHF.

The chain recombines TRBV19 with TRBJ1-5; TRBD1 might be the D (6 bases). CDR3 length: 15 amino acids. Germline CDR1 is LNHDA and CDR2 is SQIVND (reference sequence). V was trimmed by 1 base and J by 3 bases, leaving 10 bases between them. The CDR3 DNA sequence: TGTGCCAGTAGTATAGTGGCAGGGGCCAATCAGCCCCAGCATTTT. It encodes CASSIVAGANQPQHF. Looking up the rest from reference TRBV19 and TRBJ1-5 gives the full variable domain: DGGITQSPKYLFRKEGQNVTLSCEQNLNHDAMYWYRQDPGQGLRLIYYSQIVNDFQKGDIAEGYSVSREKKESFPLTVTSAQKNPTAFYLCASSIVAGANQPQHFGDGTRLSIL.

This clonotype has at least ten counts. V and J are TRBV20-1 and TRBJ2-7; 9 bases agree with TRBD1. Looked up from germline, CDR1 is DFQATT and CDR2 is SNEGSKA (reference sequence). The V and J ends lost 3 bases and 1 base, in that order; junction bases with no gene match: 13. The CDR3 spans 17 residues. CDR3 protein: CSARYSGTGPMSYEQYF. CDR3 nucleotides: TGCAGTGCTAGGTACTCCGGGACAGGGCCGATGTCCTACGAGCAGTACTTC.

This clonotype was recorded many times. The rearrangement uses TRBV29-1 and TRBJ2-1, with 10 bases matching TRBD2. The germline CDR1 and CDR2 sequences are SQVTM and ANQGSEA. This CDR3 is 14 amino acids long. J gave up 3 bases and V 3 bases, and 2 bases lay outside the gene matches. CDR3 region: CSVDTSGVYNEQFF. As DNA, the CDR3 is TGCAGCGTTGATACTAGCGGGGTCTACAATGAGCAGTTCTTC.

The chain is built from TRBV20-1 and TRBJ2-1; 14 positions agree with TRBD2. The CDR3 has 15 residues. Germline V gene sequence: CDR1 DFQATT, CDR2 SNEGSKA (reference sequence). Trimming cost V 6 bases and J 12 bases; bases outside gene matches: 13. The chain's CDR3 is CSARYGLAGGLGQFF. CDR3 bases: TGCAGTGCCAGATACGGACTAGCGGGAGGTCTCGGGCAGTTCTTC.